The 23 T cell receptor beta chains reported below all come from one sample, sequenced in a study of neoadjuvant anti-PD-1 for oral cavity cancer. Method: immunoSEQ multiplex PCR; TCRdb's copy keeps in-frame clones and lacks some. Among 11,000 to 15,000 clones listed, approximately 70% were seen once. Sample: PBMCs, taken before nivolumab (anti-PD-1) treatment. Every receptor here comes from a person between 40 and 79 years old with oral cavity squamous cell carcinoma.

This CDR3 reads CSAEGRETQYF. The CDR3 DNA sequence: TGCAGTGCTGAAGGCCGGGAGACCCAGTACTTC. The chain employs TRBV20-1 and TRBJ2-5; unclear D gene. The CDR3 is 11 amino acids. V was pared by 5 bases and J by 5 bases, with 9 bases between. Germline V gives CDR1 DFQATT, CDR2 SNEGSKA (reference sequence).

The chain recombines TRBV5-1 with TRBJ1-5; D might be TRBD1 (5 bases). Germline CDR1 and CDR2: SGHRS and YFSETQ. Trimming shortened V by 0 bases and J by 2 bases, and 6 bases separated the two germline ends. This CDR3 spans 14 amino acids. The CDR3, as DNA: TGCGCCAGCAGCTTGGGGGGGGGCAATCAGCCCCAGCATTTT. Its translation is CASSLGGGNQPQHF.

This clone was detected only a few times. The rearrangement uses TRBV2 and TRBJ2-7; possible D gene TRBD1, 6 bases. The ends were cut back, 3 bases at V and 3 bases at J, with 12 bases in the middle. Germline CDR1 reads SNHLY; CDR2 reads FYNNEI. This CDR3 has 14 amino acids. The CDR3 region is CASSEGRGVYEQYF. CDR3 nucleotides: TGTGCCAGCAGTGAGGGCAGGGGAGTCTACGAGCAGTACTTC.

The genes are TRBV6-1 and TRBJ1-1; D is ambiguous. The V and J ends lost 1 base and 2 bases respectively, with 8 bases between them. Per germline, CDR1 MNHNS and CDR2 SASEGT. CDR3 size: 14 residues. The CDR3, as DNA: TGTGCCAGCAGTGAAGGGCTCGGAAACACTGAAGCTTTCTTT. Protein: CASSEGLGNTEAFF.

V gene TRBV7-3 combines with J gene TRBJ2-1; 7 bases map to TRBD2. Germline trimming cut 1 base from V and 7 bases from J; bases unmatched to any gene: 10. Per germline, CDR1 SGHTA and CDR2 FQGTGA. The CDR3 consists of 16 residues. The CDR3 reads CASSLRASGVENEQFF. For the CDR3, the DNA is TGTGCCAGCAGCTTAAGGGCTAGCGGAGTTGAGAATGAGCAGTTCTTC.

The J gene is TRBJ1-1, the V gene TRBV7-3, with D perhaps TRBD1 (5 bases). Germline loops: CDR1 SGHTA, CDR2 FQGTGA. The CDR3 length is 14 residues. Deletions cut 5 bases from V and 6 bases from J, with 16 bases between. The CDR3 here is CASSIKPGGAEAFF. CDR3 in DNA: TGTGCCAGCAGCATAAAGCCTGGGGGGGCTGAAGCTTTCTTT. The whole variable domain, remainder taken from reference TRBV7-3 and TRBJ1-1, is GAGVSQTPSNKVTEKGKYVELRCDPISGHTALYWYRQSLGQGPEFLIYFQGTGAADDSGLPNDRFFAVRPEGSVSTLKIQRTERGDSAVYLCASSIKPGGAEAFFGQGTRLTVV.

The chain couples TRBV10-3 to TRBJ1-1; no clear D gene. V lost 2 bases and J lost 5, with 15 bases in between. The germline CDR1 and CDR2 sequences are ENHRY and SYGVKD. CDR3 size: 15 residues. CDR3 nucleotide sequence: TGTGCCATCAGTGAGCTCCCACTGGGTGGGACTGAAGCTTTCTTT. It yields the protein CAISELPLGGTEAFF.

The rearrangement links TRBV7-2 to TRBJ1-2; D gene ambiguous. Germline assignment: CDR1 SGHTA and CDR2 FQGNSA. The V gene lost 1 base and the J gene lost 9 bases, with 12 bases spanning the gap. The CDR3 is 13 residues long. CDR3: CASSLETLVSYTF. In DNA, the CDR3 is TGTGCCAGCAGCTTAGAAACACTTGTAAGCTACACCTTC.

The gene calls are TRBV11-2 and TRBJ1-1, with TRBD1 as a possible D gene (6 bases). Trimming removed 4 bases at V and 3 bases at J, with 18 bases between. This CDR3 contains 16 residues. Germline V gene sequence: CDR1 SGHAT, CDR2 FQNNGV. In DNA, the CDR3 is TGTGCCAGCAGCTCCCTCAGAGGGGGAGGGGACACTGAAGCTTTCTTT. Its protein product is CASSSLRGGGDTEAFF.

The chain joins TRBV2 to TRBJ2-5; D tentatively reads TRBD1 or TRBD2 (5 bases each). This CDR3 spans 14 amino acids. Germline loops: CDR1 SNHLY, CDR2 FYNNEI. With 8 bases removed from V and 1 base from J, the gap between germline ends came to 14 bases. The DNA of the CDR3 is TGTGCCAGCCATTCGGGGCAGGCCCAAGAGACCCAGTACTTC. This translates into CASHSGQAQETQYF.

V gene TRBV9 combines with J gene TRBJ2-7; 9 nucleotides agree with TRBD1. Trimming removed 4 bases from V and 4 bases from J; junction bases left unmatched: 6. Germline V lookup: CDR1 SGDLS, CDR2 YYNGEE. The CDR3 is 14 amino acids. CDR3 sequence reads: CASSLTGTGYEQYF. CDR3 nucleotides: TGTGCCAGCAGCCTCACCGGGACAGGGTACGAGCAGTACTTC.

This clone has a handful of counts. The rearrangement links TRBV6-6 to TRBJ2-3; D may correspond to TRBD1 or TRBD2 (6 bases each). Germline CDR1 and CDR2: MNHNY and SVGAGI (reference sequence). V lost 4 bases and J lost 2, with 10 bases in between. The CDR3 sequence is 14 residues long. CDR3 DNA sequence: TGTGCCAGCAGTTCGGGGGCCCACACAGATACGCAGTATTTT. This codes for CASSSGAHTDTQYF.

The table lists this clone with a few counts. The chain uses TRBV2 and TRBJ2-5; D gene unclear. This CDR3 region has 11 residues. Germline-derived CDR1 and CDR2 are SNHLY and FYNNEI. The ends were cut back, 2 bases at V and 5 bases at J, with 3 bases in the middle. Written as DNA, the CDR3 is TGTGCCAGCAGTGAACGGGAGACCCAGTACTTC. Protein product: CASSERETQYF.

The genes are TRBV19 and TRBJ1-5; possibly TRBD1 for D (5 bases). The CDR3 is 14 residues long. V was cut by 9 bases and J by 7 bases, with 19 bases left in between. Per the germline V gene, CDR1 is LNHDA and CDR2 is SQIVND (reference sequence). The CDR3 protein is CASATDGNRQPQHF. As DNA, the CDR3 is TGTGCCAGCGCTACCGACGGAAACAGGCAGCCCCAGCATTTT.

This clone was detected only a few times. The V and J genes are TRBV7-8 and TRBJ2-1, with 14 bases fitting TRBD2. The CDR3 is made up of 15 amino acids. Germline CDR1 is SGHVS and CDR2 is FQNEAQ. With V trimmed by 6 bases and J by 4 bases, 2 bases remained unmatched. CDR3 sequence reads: CASRGLAGAYNEQFF. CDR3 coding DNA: TGTGCCAGCAGGGGACTAGCGGGAGCATACAATGAGCAGTTCTTC.

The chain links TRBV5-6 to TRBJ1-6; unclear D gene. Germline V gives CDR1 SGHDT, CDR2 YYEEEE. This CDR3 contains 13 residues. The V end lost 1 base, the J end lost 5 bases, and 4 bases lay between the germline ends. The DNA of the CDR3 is TGTGCCAGCAGCTTGAAAGATAATTCACCCCTCCACTTT. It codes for CASSLKDNSPLHF.

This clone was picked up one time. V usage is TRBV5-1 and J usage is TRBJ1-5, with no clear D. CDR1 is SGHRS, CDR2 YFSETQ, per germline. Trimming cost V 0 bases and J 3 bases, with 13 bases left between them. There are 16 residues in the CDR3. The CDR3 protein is CASSLESGRDNQPQHF. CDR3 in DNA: TGCGCCAGCAGCTTGGAAAGCGGAAGGGACAATCAGCCCCAGCATTTT. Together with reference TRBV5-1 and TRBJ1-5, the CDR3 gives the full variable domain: KAGVTQTPRYLIKTRGQQVTLSCSPISGHRSVSWYQQTPGQGLQFLFEYFSETQRNKGNFPGRFSGRQFSNSRSEMNVSTLELGDSALYLCASSLESGRDNQPQHFGDGTRLSIL.

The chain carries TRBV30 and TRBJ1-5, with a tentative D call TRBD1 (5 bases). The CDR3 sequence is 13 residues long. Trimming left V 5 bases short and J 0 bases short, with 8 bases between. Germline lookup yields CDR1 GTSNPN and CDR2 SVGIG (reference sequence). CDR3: CAWGGGSNQPQHF. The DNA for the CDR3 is TGTGCCTGGGGCGGGGGTAGCAATCAGCCCCAGCATTTT.

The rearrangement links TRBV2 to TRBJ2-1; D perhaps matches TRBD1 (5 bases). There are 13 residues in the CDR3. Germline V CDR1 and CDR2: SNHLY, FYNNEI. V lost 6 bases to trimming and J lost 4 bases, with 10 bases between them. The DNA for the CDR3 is TGTGCCAGCAGCTCTCAGGGTTACAATGAGCAGTTCTTC. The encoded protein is CASSSQGYNEQFF.

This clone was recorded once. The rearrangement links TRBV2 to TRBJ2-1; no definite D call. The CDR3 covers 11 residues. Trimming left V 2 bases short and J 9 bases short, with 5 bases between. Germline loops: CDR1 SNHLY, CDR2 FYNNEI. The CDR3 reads CASSERVEQFF. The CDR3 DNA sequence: TGTGCCAGCAGTGAAAGGGTTGAGCAGTTCTTC.

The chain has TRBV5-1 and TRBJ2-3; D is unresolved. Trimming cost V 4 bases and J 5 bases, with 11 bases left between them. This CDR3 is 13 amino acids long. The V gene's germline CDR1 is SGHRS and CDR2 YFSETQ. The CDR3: CASSPQVKDTQYF. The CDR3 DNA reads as TGCGCCAGCAGCCCCCAAGTGAAAGATACGCAGTATTTT.

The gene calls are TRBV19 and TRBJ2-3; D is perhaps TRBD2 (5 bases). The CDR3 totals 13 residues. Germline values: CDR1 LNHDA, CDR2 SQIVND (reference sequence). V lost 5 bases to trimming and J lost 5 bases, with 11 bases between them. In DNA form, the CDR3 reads TGTGCCAGTAGTCTGGGAGCCAAAGATACGCAGTATTTT. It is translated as CASSLGAKDTQYF.

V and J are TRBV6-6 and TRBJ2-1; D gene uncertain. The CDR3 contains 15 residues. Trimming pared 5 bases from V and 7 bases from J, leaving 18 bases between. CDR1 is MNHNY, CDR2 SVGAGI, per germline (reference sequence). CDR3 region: CASSHLRATSNEQFF. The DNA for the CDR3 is TGTGCCAGCAGTCACCTAAGGGCTACCTCAAATGAGCAGTTCTTC.